The rows below give T cell receptor beta chains drawn from one sample of a study of cytomegalovirus exposure and HLA in healthy donors. Libraries were prepared by immunoSEQ multiplex PCR; TCRdb keeps only in-frame clonotypes and omits some of them. This table holds over 250,000 clones, roughly 70% found once. The sample consisted of PBMCs. These receptor sequences come from a female donor in good health and CMV-seronegative. The CDR3 runs from the conserved cysteine through the conserved F or W. The D gene is left open where the match is weak. Size values are once, few and many counts, or a class for expanded clones, and some rows have none.

clone size: NA
V gene: TRBV2
J gene: TRBJ2-7
D gene: TRBD1
CDR3 DNA: TGTGCCAGCAGTGATTGGGCCCCCGAGACAGGGGGCACCTACGAGCAGTACTTC
CDR3 protein: CASSDWAPETGGTYEQYF

clone size: NA
V gene: TRBV7-9
J gene: TRBJ1-2
D gene: NA
CDR3 DNA: TGTGCCAGCAGCTGGACGGACTTGGGGGGCTACACCTTC
CDR3 protein: CASSWTDLGGYTF

clone size: NA
V gene: TRBV5-1
J gene: TRBJ1-2
D gene: TRBD1
CDR3 DNA: TGCGCCAGCAGCCCAACCCACTGGGACAGGGGGTACTATGGCTACACCTTC
CDR3 protein: CASSPTHWDRGYYGYTF

clone size: NA
V gene: TRBV6-5
J gene: TRBJ2-3
D gene: TRBD2
CDR3 DNA: TGTGCCGACTCGGGCGGGAGCCGAAAAGGAGGTACGCAGTATTTT
CDR3 protein: CADSGGSRKGGTQYF

clone size: NA
V gene: TRBV29-1
J gene: TRBJ2-5
D gene: TRBD2
CDR3 DNA: TGCAGCGTTGCGGCGGGAGTTAGGGAGACCCAGTACTTC
CDR3 protein: CSVAAGVRETQYF

clone size: NA
V gene: TRBV28
J gene: TRBJ1-2
D gene: TRBD1
CDR3 DNA: TGTGCCAGCACACCCGCGGGGGGACAGATCTATGGCCACACCTTC
CDR3 protein: CASTPAGGQIYGHTF

clone size: NA
V gene: TRBV7-6
J gene: TRBJ2-7
D gene: TRBD2
CDR3 DNA: TGTGCCAGCAGCTTAAGGGCCATTAGCGGGAGGAGGCACGAGCAGTACTTC
CDR3 protein: CASSLRAISGRRHEQYF

clone size: NA
V gene: TRBV18
J gene: TRBJ1-5
D gene: NA
CDR3 DNA: TGTGCCAGCTCACCATCGGGGGGGAATCAGCCCCAGCATTTT
CDR3 protein: CASSPSGGNQPQHF

clone size: NA
V gene: TRBV7-2
J gene: TRBJ1-2
D gene: NA
CDR3 DNA: TGTGCCAGCAGCTTAGGACCCCGAGGGAACTATGGCTACACCTTC
CDR3 protein: CASSLGPRGNYGYTF

clone size: NA
V gene: TRBV5-4
J gene: TRBJ2-1
D gene: TRBD2
CDR3 DNA: TGTGCCAGCAGCTCTTTACTAGCGGGGTCCAATGAGCAGTTCTTC
CDR3 protein: CASSSLLAGSNEQFF

clone size: NA
V gene: TRBV5-1
J gene: TRBJ2-3
D gene: TRBD1
CDR3 DNA: TGCGCCAGTAAGACAGGGGTGGGCACAGATACGCAGTATTTT
CDR3 protein: CASKTGVGTDTQYF

clone size: NA
V gene: TRBV27
J gene: TRBJ2-2
D gene: TRBD2
CDR3 DNA: TGTGCCAGCAGTTGGGCGGGGGCCGGGGAGCTGTTTTTT
CDR3 protein: CASSWAGAGELFF

clone size: NA
V gene: TRBV10-1
J gene: TRBJ1-5
D gene: NA
CDR3 DNA: TGCGCCAGCAGTGAGCCAGGAGGCCCCCAGCATTTT
CDR3 protein: CASSEPGGPQHF

clone size: NA
V gene: TRBV7-9
J gene: TRBJ2-2
D gene: NA
CDR3 DNA: TGTGCCAGCAGCTTATTTGCAGGGGGGACCGGGGAGCTGTTTTTT
CDR3 protein: CASSLFAGGTGELFF

clone size: few
V gene: TRBV18
J gene: TRBJ1-4
D gene: NA
CDR3 DNA: TGTGCCAGCTCACCAGGGAGTGCCAATGAAAAACTGTTTTTT
CDR3 protein: CASSPGSANEKLFF

clone size: NA
V gene: TRBV15
J gene: TRBJ2-3
D gene: NA
CDR3 DNA: TGTGCCACCAGCAGAGTCCAGGGAAGGACAGATACGCAGTATTTT
CDR3 protein: CATSRVQGRTDTQYF

clone size: NA
V gene: TRBV25-1
J gene: TRBJ1-2
D gene: NA
CDR3 DNA: TGTGCCAGCAGTGATTCGGGGGGTGGCTACACCTTC
CDR3 protein: CASSDSGGGYTF

clone size: NA
V gene: TRBV12-5
J gene: TRBJ1-1
D gene: TRBD1
CDR3 DNA: TGTGCTAGTGGTTTGAACCTCAGGGGGCTAGCTGCGAACACTGAAGCTTTCTTT
CDR3 protein: CASGLNLRGLAANTEAFF

clone size: NA
V gene: TRBV18
J gene: TRBJ1-5
D gene: NA
CDR3 DNA: TGTGCCAGCTCACCATGGGAGAATCAGCCCCAGCATTTT
CDR3 protein: CASSPWENQPQHF

clone size: NA
V gene: TRBV5-6
J gene: TRBJ1-1
D gene: NA
CDR3 DNA: TGTGCCAGCAGCTTGGGGCCAGGGGCGTGGAGCGAAGCTTTCTTT
CDR3 protein: CASSLGPGAWSEAFF

clone size: NA
V gene: TRBV2
J gene: TRBJ2-3
D gene: TRBD1
CDR3 DNA: TGTGCCAGCAGTGAGGGACAGGGGGCGGGAGATACGCAGTATTTT
CDR3 protein: CASSEGQGAGDTQYF

clone size: NA
V gene: TRBV19
J gene: TRBJ1-5
D gene: NA
CDR3 DNA: TGTGCCAGTAGTATACGGCGGGATCAGCCCCAGCATTTT
CDR3 protein: CASSIRRDQPQHF

clone size: NA
V gene: TRBV4-1
J gene: TRBJ2-5
D gene: TRBD2
CDR3 DNA: TGCGCCAGCAGCCCAGGGGCCGGGACTAGCGGGAGTGGCGAGACCCAGTACTTC
CDR3 protein: CASSPGAGTSGSGETQYF

clone size: NA
V gene: TRBV28
J gene: TRBJ1-2
D gene: TRBD1
CDR3 DNA: TGTGCCAGCAGTCTCATATCACAGGGGTGGGACTATGGCTACACCTTC
CDR3 protein: CASSLISQGWDYGYTF

clone size: few
V gene: TRBV10-3
J gene: TRBJ1-5
D gene: TRBD1
CDR3 DNA: TGTGCCATCAGTGAGGGAGGGGGCGGTCAGCCCCAGCATTTT
CDR3 protein: CAISEGGGGQPQHF

clone size: NA
V gene: TRBV29-1
J gene: TRBJ2-5
D gene: TRBD2
CDR3 DNA: TGCAGCGTTGCTCCCGGACTAGCTGGGGCGGAGACCCAGTACTTC
CDR3 protein: CSVAPGLAGAETQYF

clone size: NA
V gene: TRBV9
J gene: TRBJ2-1
D gene: TRBD2
CDR3 DNA: TGTGCCAGCAGCGGATACTCGGGACTAGCGGGAGATGAGCAGTTCTTC
CDR3 protein: CASSGYSGLAGDEQFF

clone size: once
V gene: TRBV5-1
J gene: TRBJ2-1
D gene: TRBD1
CDR3 DNA: TGCGCCAGCAGCACCCAGGGACAGGGGGTTAATGAGCAGTTCTTC
CDR3 protein: CASSTQGQGVNEQFF

clone size: NA
V gene: TRBV5-1
J gene: TRBJ2-2
D gene: NA
CDR3 DNA: TGCGCCAGCAGCCCAGGTGGTAGGACAGGACTAAGAGGGGAGGAGCTGTTTTTT
CDR3 protein: CASSPGGRTGLRGEELFF

clone size: NA
V gene: TRBV5-1
J gene: TRBJ2-1
D gene: TRBD2
CDR3 DNA: TGCGCCAGCAGCTCCGGACTAGCGGGGGTCAATGAGCAGTTCTTC
CDR3 protein: CASSSGLAGVNEQFF

clone size: NA
V gene: TRBV29-1
J gene: TRBJ1-2
D gene: NA
CDR3 DNA: TGCAGCGTTGAAGGCGGCGGTGGGAGGGGTAACTATGGCTACACCTTC
CDR3 protein: CSVEGGGGRGNYGYTF

clone size: NA
V gene: TRBV28
J gene: TRBJ2-3
D gene: TRBD2
CDR3 DNA: TGTGCCAGCAGTCCGAGGACTAGCGGCGTCACAGATACGCAGTATTTT
CDR3 protein: CASSPRTSGVTDTQYF

clone size: NA
V gene: TRBV11-1
J gene: TRBJ2-2
D gene: TRBD1
CDR3 DNA: TGTGCCAGCAGCCCGCCGGGACAGGGGAACACCGGGGAGCTGTTTTTT
CDR3 protein: CASSPPGQGNTGELFF

clone size: NA
V gene: TRBV18
J gene: TRBJ1-5
D gene: TRBD1
CDR3 DNA: TGTGCCAGCTCACGAGGACAGGGATATCAGCCCCAGCATTTT
CDR3 protein: CASSRGQGYQPQHF

clone size: NA
V gene: TRBV5-1
J gene: TRBJ2-7
D gene: TRBD1
CDR3 DNA: TGCGCCAGCAGCGTCACGGGACAGGGGGCGCCGTACGAGCAGTACTTC
CDR3 protein: CASSVTGQGAPYEQYF

clone size: once
V gene: TRBV18
J gene: TRBJ2-5
D gene: TRBD2
CDR3 DNA: TGTGCCAGCTCACCACCGGTAGCGGGAGCTCAAGAGACCCAGTACTTC
CDR3 protein: CASSPPVAGAQETQYF

clone size: NA
V gene: TRBV7-8
J gene: TRBJ2-7
D gene: TRBD1
CDR3 DNA: TGTGCCAGCAGCTTAGCAAAGGCAGGGGGACCTTACGAGCAGTACTTC
CDR3 protein: CASSLAKAGGPYEQYF

clone size: NA
V gene: TRBV10-1
J gene: TRBJ1-3
D gene: NA
CDR3 DNA: TGCGCCAGCAGCCCCGAGGGTTACCGAAACACCATATATTTT
CDR3 protein: CASSPEGYRNTIYF

clone size: NA
V gene: TRBV19
J gene: TRBJ2-7
D gene: NA
CDR3 DNA: TGTGCCAGTAGTATGGTGAGCTCCTACGAGCAGTACTTC
CDR3 protein: CASSMVSSYEQYF

clone size: NA
V gene: TRBV27
J gene: TRBJ2-1
D gene: TRBD1
CDR3 DNA: TGTGCCAGCAGCTTAACGGGACAGGCCTACAATGAGCAGTTCTTC
CDR3 protein: CASSLTGQAYNEQFF

clone size: NA
V gene: TRBV7-8
J gene: TRBJ2-3
D gene: TRBD2
CDR3 DNA: TGTGCCAGCAGCGTTACTAGCGGGAGCGGCACAGATACGCAGTATTTT
CDR3 protein: CASSVTSGSGTDTQYF

clone size: NA
V gene: TRBV15
J gene: TRBJ1-5
D gene: NA
CDR3 DNA: TGTGCCACCAGCAGAGACCAGGGTAGCGGTCAGCCCCAGCATTTT
CDR3 protein: CATSRDQGSGQPQHF

clone size: NA
V gene: TRBV19
J gene: TRBJ2-1
D gene: TRBD2
CDR3 DNA: TGTGCCAGTAGTATACTAGCGGGGCCGACCGCGCCCTACAATGAGCAGTTCTTC
CDR3 protein: CASSILAGPTAPYNEQFF

clone size: NA
V gene: TRBV6-5
J gene: TRBJ2-7
D gene: TRBD1
CDR3 DNA: TGTGCCAGCAGCTCCGGGACAGGGGCTCGCGAGCAGTACTTC
CDR3 protein: CASSSGTGAREQYF

clone size: few
V gene: TRBV6-1
J gene: TRBJ1-5
D gene: NA
CDR3 DNA: TGTGCCAGCAGTGAGGAGGACAGAAGCAATCAGCCCCAGCATTTT
CDR3 protein: CASSEEDRSNQPQHF

clone size: NA
V gene: TRBV2
J gene: TRBJ2-7
D gene: TRBD2
CDR3 DNA: TGTGCCAGCCTAGGGCGGGAGAGCTCCTACGAGCAGTACTTC
CDR3 protein: CASLGRESSYEQYF

clone size: once
V gene: TRBV5-1
J gene: TRBJ1-1
D gene: TRBD1
CDR3 DNA: TGCGCCAGCAGCTTCCAGGGGGGGAACACTGAAGCTTTCTTT
CDR3 protein: CASSFQGGNTEAFF

clone size: NA
V gene: TRBV12-2
J gene: TRBJ2-1
D gene: NA
CDR3 DNA: TGTGCAAGTCGCTTAAAAGTCCCGGGGGCTAGCGGGAGGGCCTGTCACAATGAGCAGTTCTTC
CDR3 protein: CASRLKVPGASGRACHNEQFF

clone size: few
V gene: TRBV7-6
J gene: TRBJ2-3
D gene: NA
CDR3 DNA: TGTGCCAGCAGCTTAGGGCAAGGGGTCTCAGATACGCAGTATTTT
CDR3 protein: CASSLGQGVSDTQYF

clone size: NA
V gene: TRBV6-1
J gene: TRBJ2-3
D gene: TRBD2
CDR3 DNA: TGTGCCAGCACCCCAAGAGCGGGAGCGGATACGCAGTATTTT
CDR3 protein: CASTPRAGADTQYF